The 30 T cell receptor beta chains in this list originate from one sample, sequenced in a study of cytomegalovirus exposure and HLA in healthy donors. PCR used 60 Vbeta primers and 13 Jbeta primers. The data were produced by immunoSEQ multiplex PCR, yet TCRdb's version contains in-frame clones alone and is incomplete. Of about 200,000 clones listed, over 60% are singletons. The sequenced sample consisted of PBMCs. These receptors were taken from a man aged 35 to 55 in good health and CMV-seronegative.

V usage is TRBV5-3 and J usage is TRBJ2-2; 8 nucleotides match TRBD1. TRBV5-3 belongs to the ORF category, with a function that is uncertain. The trim removed 4 bases at V and 3 bases at J, leaving 14 bases unmatched. CDR3 length: 18 residues. CDR3 sequence: CARSPGQGGVLDTGELFF. The DNA of the CDR3 is TGTGCCAGAAGCCCTGGACAGGGTGGGGTTTTGGACACCGGGGAGCTGTTTTTT.

The CDR3 region has the DNA TGTGCCAGCTCACCACTGCCTAGCGGGGGATACAATGAGCAGTTCTTC. This gives the protein CASSPLPSGGYNEQFF. The chain recombines TRBV18 with TRBJ2-1; 10 positions agree with TRBD2. Trimming cost V 1 base and J 4 bases; bases outside gene matches: 4. The CDR3 spans 16 residues. Per germline, CDR1 KGHSH and CDR2 LQKENI. The full variable domain, completed using reference TRBV18 and TRBJ2-1, is NAGVMQNPRHLVRRRGQEARLRCSPMKGHSHVYWYRQLPEEGLKFMVYLQKENIIDESGMPKERFSAEFPKEGPSILRIQQVVRGDSAAYFCASSPLPSGGYNEQFFGPGTRLTVL.

This clone has just one count. The genes are TRBV2 and TRBJ2-2, with a possible D match to TRBD1 (6 bases). Germline assignment: CDR1 SNHLY and CDR2 FYNNEI. V was cut by 7 bases and J by 7 bases, with 19 bases left in between. The CDR3 totals 15 residues. The CDR3 is CASTTDRVRGGELFF. Here the CDR3 DNA reads TGTGCCAGCACCACGGACAGAGTAAGGGGCGGGGAGCTGTTTTTT.

This clone occurred once. The rearrangement joins TRBV30 to TRBJ2-5; D gene unclear. There are 12 residues in the CDR3. CDR1 is GTSNPN, CDR2 SVGIG, per germline (reference sequence). V lost 4 bases and J lost 2, with 8 bases in between. Written as DNA, the CDR3 is TGTGCCTGGACCGATCTACAAGAGACCCAGTACTTC. Its protein is CAWTDLQETQYF.

The rearrangement links TRBV19 to TRBJ2-2; 10 bases align to TRBD2. Per the germline V gene, CDR1 is LNHDA and CDR2 is SQIVND (reference sequence). After removal of 6 bases from V and 2 bases from J, the junction contained 3 bases not matched to a gene. The CDR3 has 15 amino acids. The CDR3 nucleotides read TGTGCCAGTAGGGGGACTAGCGCCAACACCGGGGAGCTGTTTTTT. Translation gives CASRGTSANTGELFF.

CDR3 region: CASSQADTQYF. The CDR3 DNA sequence: TGTGCCAGCAGCCAGGCAGATACGCAGTATTTT. The J gene is TRBJ2-3, the V gene TRBV5-6; D gene ambiguous. From germline, CDR1 is SGHDT and CDR2 YYEEEE. CDR3 length equals 11 residues. V dropped 4 bases and J dropped 4 bases, with 4 bases sitting between them.

The gene calls are TRBV9 and TRBJ2-7; 9 bases align to TRBD1. The J segment lost 5 bases and the V segment lost 4 bases, leaving 10 bases of the junction unmatched. The CDR3 is 15 amino acids. The germline V gene encodes CDR1 SGDLS and CDR2 YYNGEE. CDR3 DNA: TGTGCCAGCAGCCCCTCCGGACAGGGGTCCGACGAGCAGTACTTC. This codes for CASSPSGQGSDEQYF.

This chain links TRBV2 with TRBJ2-7; 7 nucleotides line up with TRBD1. CDR1 and CDR2 from the germline V gene are SNHLY and FYNNEI. V trimming: 7 bases; J trimming: 5 bases; junction bases outside the gene matches: 5. The CDR3 spans 12 residues. This chain's CDR3 is CASNYRGHEQYF. The CDR3 DNA reads as TGTGCCAGCAATTACAGGGGACACGAGCAGTACTTC. The whole variable domain, remainder taken from reference TRBV2 and TRBJ2-7, is EPEVTQTPSHQVTQMGQEVILRCVPISNHLYFYWYRQILGQKVEFLVSFYNNEISEKSEIFDDQFSVERPDGSNFTLKIRSTKLEDSAMYFCASNYRGHEQYFGPGTRLTVT.

This chain links TRBV2 with TRBJ1-2, with 7 bases that match TRBD1. This CDR3 spans 15 amino acids. V was pared by 8 bases and J by 0 bases, with 9 bases of the junction left unmatched. Looked up from germline, CDR1 is SNHLY and CDR2 is FYNNEI. DNA for the CDR3: TGTGCCAGCGGTAACGACAGGGAACCTAACTATGGCTACACCTTC. Translating it yields CASGNDREPNYGYTF.

V and J are TRBV7-3 and TRBJ2-3, with 8 positions matching TRBD2. Germline V gene sequence: CDR1 SGHTA, CDR2 FQGTGA. V trimming: 5 bases; J trimming: 2 bases; junction bases outside the gene matches: 9. This CDR3 comprises 16 residues. The CDR3 nucleotides are TGTGCCAGCAGCCTAGCAGGGACTAGTGCCACAGATACGCAGTATTTT. Translated, it gives CASSLAGTSATDTQYF.

The chain couples TRBV5-6 to TRBJ1-6; D unresolved. The CDR3 consists of 15 residues. CDR1 and CDR2 (germline): SGHDT, YYEEEE. V shed 3 bases and J shed 1 base, with 8 bases lying between them. The CDR3 loop is CASSWRASYNSPLHF. CDR3 DNA sequence: TGTGCCAGCAGCTGGAGGGCTTCCTATAATTCACCCCTCCACTTT.

V and J are TRBV6-1 and TRBJ2-7, with TRBD2 as a possible D gene (6 bases). The CDR3 spans 15 residues. From germline, CDR1 is MNHNS and CDR2 SASEGT. V was shortened by 2 bases and J by 0 bases, with 11 bases between the two germline ends. The CDR3 nucleotides read TGTGCCAGCAGTGAATCAGCGGGCCTCTCCTACGAGCAGTACTTC. Amino acids: CASSESAGLSYEQYF.

The rearrangement joins TRBV27 to TRBJ2-5; TRBD1 aligns across 7 bases. This CDR3 spans 16 amino acids. With V trimmed by 6 bases and J by 2 bases, 12 bases remained unmatched. Per germline, CDR1 MNHEY and CDR2 SMNVEV (reference sequence). The CDR3 is CASRRTGVYIQETQYF. Here the CDR3 DNA reads TGTGCCAGCAGACGCACAGGGGTCTATATTCAAGAGACCCAGTACTTC.

The V and J genes are TRBV6-1 and TRBJ2-6; D remains unclear. The CDR3 has 19 amino acids. The germline gives CDR1 MNHNS, CDR2 SASEGT. Trimming stripped 2 bases from V and 1 base from J, with 18 bases between. The CDR3, as DNA: TGTGCCAGCAGTGAAACCTACACCCGAGCGTTGTCTGGGGCCAACGTCCTGACTTTC. Encoded protein: CASSETYTRALSGANVLTF.

The chain joins TRBV7-6 to TRBJ2-3, with 8 bases that match TRBD2. Losses at the gene ends were 5 bases for V and 0 bases for J; bases not matched to a gene: 4. The germline V gene encodes CDR1 SGHVS and CDR2 FNYEAQ. The CDR3 loop spans 15 amino acids. As DNA, the CDR3 is TGTGCCAGCAGCGCACTAGCGGTGAGCACAGATACGCAGTATTTT. Amino acid sequence: CASSALAVSTDTQYF.

The V gene is TRBV12-5, the J gene TRBJ1-5; D remains ambiguous. Germline CDR1 and CDR2: LGHNT and FRNRAP. CDR3 length equals 15 residues. The germline V and J ends were trimmed by 3 bases and 0 bases, with 9 bases remaining between them. The CDR3: CASGFGGSSNQPQHF. The DNA for the CDR3 is TGTGCTAGTGGTTTCGGAGGAAGTAGCAATCAGCCCCAGCATTTT.

The chain recombines TRBV29-1 with TRBJ2-5; TRBD2 might be the D (5 bases). The assigned J gene may be wrong: the sequence end matches TRBJ2-7 better. The CDR3 totals 13 residues. In germline, CDR1 is SQVTM, CDR2 ANQGSEA. The CDR3 loop reads CSALDSKGYEQYF. Here the CDR3 DNA reads TGCAGCGCCCTGGACTCCAAGGGCTACGAGCAGTACTTC.

The chain joins TRBV10-2 to TRBJ1-5; tentatively, D is TRBD1 (6 bases). The CDR3 length is 13 residues. V gave up 3 bases and J gave up 5 bases, with 8 bases separating them. Germline V CDR1 and CDR2: WSHSY, SAAADI. The CDR3: CASSEPGDQPQHF. As DNA, the CDR3 is TGCGCCAGCAGTGAACCAGGGGATCAGCCCCAGCATTTT.

The chain combines TRBV10-3 with TRBJ2-3, with TRBD2 as a possible D gene (6 bases). The CDR3 loop spans 14 amino acids. CDR1 ENHRY and CDR2 SYGVKD come from the germline V gene. The V gene lost 4 bases and the J gene lost 6 bases, with 14 bases spanning the gap. CDR3 protein: CAISGEGEEDTQYF. The CDR3 DNA sequence: TGTGCCATCAGTGGAGAAGGGGAGGAGGATACGCAGTATTTT.

The J gene is TRBJ2-2, the V gene TRBV5-6, with 13 bases fitting TRBD2. Germline CDR1 SGHDT, CDR2 YYEEEE. The CDR3 is 16 residues long. V lost 0 bases, J lost 5 bases, and 1 base stayed unmatched. The DNA of the CDR3 is TGTGCCAGCAGCTTGGGACTAGCGGGGGGTACCGGGGAGCTGTTTTTT. Amino acid sequence: CASSLGLAGGTGELFF.

The gene calls are TRBV14 and TRBJ2-7; 12 positions agree with TRBD2. Per the germline V gene, CDR1 is SGHDN and CDR2 is FVKESK. This CDR3 is 16 amino acids long. Losses at the gene ends were 6 bases for V and 3 bases for J; bases not matched to a gene: 9. The CDR3 protein is CASSHGGLAGYYEQYF. In DNA form, the CDR3 reads TGTGCCAGCAGTCATGGTGGACTAGCGGGGTACTACGAGCAGTACTTC.

The V call is TRBV7-2, the J call TRBJ1-2, with TRBD1 matching 7 bases. Germline V gene data show CDR1 as SGHTA and CDR2 as FQGNSA. This CDR3 is 14 amino acids long. The J segment lost 3 bases and the V segment lost 5 bases, leaving 6 bases of the junction unmatched. The CDR3 bases are TGTGCCAGCAGCACACAGGGGAACGACTATGGCTACACCTTC. This codes for CASSTQGNDYGYTF.

The V and J genes are TRBV10-3 and TRBJ2-5; 7 bases agree with TRBD2. Germline V lookup: CDR1 ENHRY, CDR2 SYGVKD. The CDR3 is made up of 14 amino acids. The trim removed 6 bases at V and 2 bases at J, leaving 6 bases unmatched. The CDR3 region has the DNA TGTGCCATCAGAGAGAGCGGGGATCAAGAGACCCAGTACTTC. It codes for CAIRESGDQETQYF.

This chain connects TRBV5-8 to TRBJ2-6, with 7 nucleotides matching TRBD1. The trim removed 3 bases at V and 8 bases at J, leaving 14 bases unmatched. The CDR3 consists of 17 residues. Germline loops: CDR1 SGHTS, CDR2 YDEGEE. The DNA of the CDR3 is TGTGCCAGCAGCTGGGACAGCGCCCGTGTTAGATCCAACGTCCTGACTTTC. Encoded protein: CASSWDSARVRSNVLTF. Using reference TRBV5-8 and TRBJ2-6 for the parts outside the CDR3, the full variable domain is EAGVTQSPTHLIKTRGQQATLRCSPISGHTSVYWYQQALGLGLQFLLWYDEGEERNRGNFPPRFSGRQFPNYSSELNVNALELEDSALYLCASSWDSARVRSNVLTFGAGSRLTVL.

The CDR3 DNA reads TGTGCCAGCAGCGTAGGGCCAGGGGGCTTTAGCACCGGGGAGCTGTTTTTT. This translates into CASSVGPGGFSTGELFF. The J gene is TRBJ2-2, the V gene TRBV9; 8 nucleotides align to TRBD1. Per the germline V gene, CDR1 is SGDLS and CDR2 is YYNGEE. Trimming removed 0 bases from V and 4 bases from J; junction bases left unmatched: 8. The CDR3 loop spans 17 amino acids.

The J gene is TRBJ1-3, the V gene TRBV19; no reliable D call. The CDR3 consists of 17 residues. Germline V gene data show CDR1 as LNHDA and CDR2 as SQIVND (reference sequence). V lost 10 bases, J lost 0 bases, and 22 bases lay in between. CDR3 sequence: CATAPRFSGSSGNTIYF. The CDR3 bases are TGTGCCACTGCCCCCAGATTTTCGGGTAGCTCTGGAAACACCATATATTTT.

The genes are TRBV9 and TRBJ2-2, with D unresolved. Germline CDR1 and CDR2: SGDLS and YYNGEE. V was trimmed by 4 bases and J by 0 bases, leaving 7 bases between them. The CDR3 has 14 amino acids. Here the CDR3 DNA reads TGTGCCAGCAGCCCACACACGAACACCGGGGAGCTGTTTTTT. It specifies CASSPHTNTGELFF.

This chain uses TRBV15 with TRBJ2-3, with D maybe TRBD1 (6 bases). The CDR3 runs to 14 residues. Deletions cut 0 bases from V and 4 bases from J, with 8 bases between. CDR1 is LNHNV, CDR2 YYDKDF, per germline (reference sequence). The CDR3 loop reads CATSRDRTADTQYF. The CDR3 DNA follows: TGTGCCACCAGCAGAGATCGGACAGCAGATACGCAGTATTTT.

The rearrangement uses TRBV6-5 and TRBJ1-1, with D hard to call. Germline CDR1 reads MNHEY; CDR2 reads SVGAGI. Trimming took off 4 bases at V and 11 bases at J, with 14 bases between the two ends. The CDR3 runs to 12 residues. CDR3 DNA sequence: TGTGCCAGCAGTTCTATCGGGAGTGGGGCTTTCTTT. It yields the protein CASSSIGSGAFF.

V and J are TRBV4-3 and TRBJ1-4; D is unresolved. The germline V gene has CDR1 LGHNA and CDR2 YSLEER. This CDR3 spans 16 amino acids. V shed 0 bases and J shed 0 bases, with 8 bases lying between them. This chain's CDR3 is CASSQDGRATNEKLFF. CDR3 in DNA: TGCGCCAGCAGCCAAGATGGGAGAGCAACTAATGAAAAACTGTTTTTT.